What follows is one TCR beta chain and its context. This sample is drawn from a study of blood T cell repertoires in COVID-19. The overall study: Samples of COVID-19 (acute and convalescent) were obtained from the United States, Italy and Spain. The analysed material was cDNA or gDNA that came from T cells, B-cell-depleted T cells, or PBMCs.

TCRdb's copy holds only in-frame clones and misses some; the assay was immunoSEQ multiplex PCR. The data show about 210,000 clones, with roughly 80% seen just once and about 8.3% held by the top ten. Germline V lookup: CDR1 MNHNS, CDR2 SASEGT. Trimming took 2 bases from V and 6 from J, leaving 16 bases between them. The CDR3 spans 16 residues. The sequencing input was peripheral blood. The genes are TRBV6-1 and TRBJ2-2; D uncertain. The TCR sequence derives from an elderly woman with COVID-19, enrolled during active disease. CDR3 sequence: CASSELSRFQAGELFF. The CDR3 coding sequence is TGTGCCAGCAGTGAACTAAGCAGATTTCAGGCCGGGGAGCTGTTTTTT.